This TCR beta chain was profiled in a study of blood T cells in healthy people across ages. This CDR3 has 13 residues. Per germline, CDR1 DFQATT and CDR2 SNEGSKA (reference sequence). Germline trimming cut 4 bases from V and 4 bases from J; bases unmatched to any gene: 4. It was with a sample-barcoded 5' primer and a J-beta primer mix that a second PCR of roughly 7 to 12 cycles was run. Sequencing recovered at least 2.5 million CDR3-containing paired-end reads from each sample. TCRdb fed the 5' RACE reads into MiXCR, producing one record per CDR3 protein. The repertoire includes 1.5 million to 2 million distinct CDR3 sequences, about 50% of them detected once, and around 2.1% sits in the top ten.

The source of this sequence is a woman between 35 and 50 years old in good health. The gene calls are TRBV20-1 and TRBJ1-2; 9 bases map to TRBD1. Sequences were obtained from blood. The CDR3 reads CSATDRGRYGYTF. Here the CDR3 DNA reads TGCAGTGCTACGGACAGGGGACGCTATGGCTACACCTTC.